A single sample gave rise to the 31 T cell receptor beta chains below, sequenced in a study of blood T cells in healthy people across ages. Together with a sample-barcoded 5' primer, a J-beta primer mix was included in a second PCR lasting roughly 6 to 12 cycles. TCRdb reanalysed the 5' RACE reads using MiXCR and keeps one entry per CDR3 protein. The table records 980,000 or so distinct CDR3 sequences, around 48% of them present only once. The sample comprised blood. The receptors here all came from a man under 40 in good health.

A note on this clonotype: A much larger clonotype is one base distant, so this may be a read error. The chain joins TRBV6-1 to TRBJ2-1; D is undetermined. V lost 2 bases and J 8 bases, leaving 16 bases between the germline ends. Germline CDR1 reads MNHNS; CDR2 reads SASEGT. This CDR3 has 15 residues. The CDR3 DNA follows: TGTGCCAGCAGTGAACACGGGTGGGCCCTCGATGAGCAGTTCTTC. Its protein product is CASSEHGWALDEQFF.

The chain couples TRBV4-2 to TRBJ2-1; 13 bases are a match to TRBD2. The CDR3 extends over 16 amino acids. Trimming removed 0 bases from V and 9 bases from J; junction bases left unmatched: 5. Germline-derived CDR1 and CDR2 are LGHNA and YNFKEQ. CDR3 sequence reads: CASSQELAGGIGEQFF. CDR3 in DNA: TGTGCCAGCAGCCAAGAACTAGCGGGGGGGATTGGTGAGCAGTTCTTC.

V usage is TRBV4-1 and J usage is TRBJ2-3; 7 bases are shared with TRBD2. V shed 1 base, J shed 5 bases, and the junction held 6 bases outside the gene matches. CDR1 MGHRA and CDR2 YSYEKL come from the germline V gene. The length of the CDR3 is 15 residues. DNA of the CDR3: TGCGCCAGCAGCCAAGGAGGAGGGGAGGGAGATACGCAGTATTTT. As protein: CASSQGGGEGDTQYF.

There are a few counts of this clonotype. This sequence joins TRBV18 and TRBJ2-7; 9 nucleotides match TRBD1. CDR3 length equals 18 residues. Germline V gene lookup returns CDR1 KGHSH and CDR2 LQKENI. J was trimmed by 0 bases and V by 3 bases; bases with no gene match: 12. The CDR3 is CASSPMPGQGPSSYEQYF. Written as DNA, the CDR3 is TGTGCCAGCTCACCGATGCCGGGACAGGGCCCTAGCTCCTACGAGCAGTACTTC.

This chain connects TRBV20-1 to TRBJ2-6, with D perhaps TRBD2 (6 bases). The CDR3 totals 20 residues. Germline CDR1 DFQATT, CDR2 SNEGSKA (reference sequence). Trimming stripped 6 bases from V and 0 bases from J, with 27 bases between. The CDR3 reads CSAPHGLLGTSLSGANVLTF. As DNA, the CDR3 is TGCAGTGCCCCTCACGGGCTTTTAGGGACTTCCCTCTCTGGGGCCAACGTCCTGACTTTC.

The chain couples TRBV6-2 or TRBV6-3 to TRBJ2-7; a possible D gene is TRBD1 (5 bases). There are 13 residues in the CDR3. V was cut by 5 bases and J by 0 bases, with 8 bases left in between. In germline, CDR1 is MNHEY, CDR2 SVGEGT. The chain's CDR3 is CASSDSISYEQYF. In DNA form, the CDR3 reads TGTGCCAGCAGTGACAGTATCTCCTACGAGCAGTACTTC.

This clonotype was observed a handful of times. V is TRBV25-1 and J is TRBJ2-3; no firm D call. Germline CDR1 MGHDK, CDR2 SYGVNS. Trimming removed 3 bases at V and 2 bases at J, with 9 bases between. CDR3 length equals 14 residues. The DNA for the CDR3 is TGTGCCAGCAGTGAGGTCTATAACACAGATACGCAGTATTTT. Translation gives CASSEVYNTDTQYF.

This clonotype has just a few counts. The chain has TRBV27 and TRBJ2-1; 10 bases fit TRBD2. This CDR3 is built from 16 residues. The ends lost 6 bases at V and 6 bases at J; junction bases unmatched: 11. CDR1 is MNHEY and CDR2 is SMNVEV in the germline V gene (reference sequence). CDR3 amino acids: CASRGVSGGAPNEQFF. CDR3 in DNA: TGTGCCAGCAGGGGGGTCAGCGGGGGGGCGCCCAATGAGCAGTTCTTC.

The rearrangement uses TRBV14 and TRBJ2-2; 11 bases line up with TRBD1. This CDR3 spans 16 amino acids. The germline CDR1 and CDR2 sequences are SGHDN and FVKESK. J lost 7 bases, V lost 6 bases, and 10 bases had no gene match. The CDR3 spells CASRRDRGKRDGELFF. The CDR3 DNA reads as TGTGCCAGCAGACGGGACAGGGGGAAACGGGACGGGGAGCTGTTTTTT. Full variable domain (outside the CDR3, taken from reference TRBV14 and TRBJ2-2): EAGVTQFPSHSVIEKGQTVTLRCDPISGHDNLYWYRRVMGKEIKFLLHFVKESKQDESGMPNNRFLAERTGGTYSTLKVQPAELEDSGVYFCASRRDRGKRDGELFFGEGSRLTVL.

This sequence joins TRBV6-6 and TRBJ2-7, with TRBD1 matching over 9 bases. CDR3 length: 15 residues. Germline-derived CDR1 and CDR2 are MNHNY and SVGAGI (reference sequence). With 7 bases clipped from V and 3 bases from J, the junction kept 10 bases outside the gene matches. The CDR3 is CASTDGQGMFYEQYF. For the CDR3, the DNA is TGTGCCAGCACCGACGGACAGGGGATGTTCTACGAGCAGTACTTC.

This clonotype turned up a few times. CDR3: CSELLAGGSDTQYF. The CDR3 DNA is TGCAGCGAATTATTAGCGGGGGGCTCGGATACGCAGTATTTT. The genes are TRBV20-1 and TRBJ2-3, with 10 bases aligning to TRBD2. Looked up from germline, CDR1 is DFQATT and CDR2 is SNEGSKA (reference sequence). This CDR3 has 14 residues.

At least ten counts were recorded for this clonotype. The chain combines TRBV12-3 or TRBV12-4 with TRBJ1-5, with 9 bases that match TRBD1. J gave up 5 bases and V 2 bases, and 7 bases lay outside the gene matches. The CDR3 sequence is 16 residues long. In nucleotides, the CDR3 is TGTGCCAGCAGTTTACAGACAGGGGGGCGATATCAGCCCCAGCATTTT. This codes for CASSLQTGGRYQPQHF.

The rearrangement joins TRBV28 to TRBJ2-5, with 8 bases that match TRBD2. The V segment lost 7 bases and the J segment 5 bases; nucleotides outside the gene matches: 9. CDR1 MDHEN and CDR2 SYDVKM come from the germline V gene. This CDR3 is 14 amino acids long. The CDR3 DNA follows: TGTGCCAGCACTATGGGGACTAGGGCGGAGACCCAGTACTTC. Amino acids: CASTMGTRAETQYF.

V usage is TRBV2 and J usage is TRBJ2-3, with D possibly being TRBD1 or TRBD2 (5 bases each). The CDR3 loop spans 14 amino acids. V was trimmed by 6 bases and J by 0 bases, leaving 10 bases between them. Germline values: CDR1 SNHLY, CDR2 FYNNEI. CDR3 DNA sequence: TGTGCCAGCAGCCGGGACCCTAGCACAGATACGCAGTATTTT. As protein: CASSRDPSTDTQYF. Together with reference TRBV2 and TRBJ2-3, the CDR3 gives the full variable domain: EPEVTQTPSHQVTQMGQEVILRCVPISNHLYFYWYRQILGQKVEFLVSFYNNEISEKSEIFDDQFSVERPDGSNFTLKIRSTKLEDSAMYFCASSRDPSTDTQYFGPGTRLTVL.

This sequence joins TRBV6-6 and TRBJ2-5; 9 nucleotides match TRBD1. TRBJ2-7 matches the DNA end more closely, so the J call is doubtful. Germline V gene lookup returns CDR1 MNHNY and CDR2 SVGAGI (reference sequence). The CDR3 is 14 amino acids. CDR3 sequence (DNA): TGTGCCAGCACCCGGGACAGGGCCTCACACGAGCAGTACTTC. It yields the protein CASTRDRASHEQYF.

Only a few counts were recorded for this clonotype. The chain employs TRBV4-1 and TRBJ2-3, with no clear D. The CDR3 spans 16 residues. Looked up from germline, CDR1 is MGHRA and CDR2 is YSYEKL. V lost 1 base, J lost 0 bases, and 11 bases lay in between. Here the CDR3 DNA reads TGCGCCAGCAGCCAAGTAGGGCGGCCTAGCACAGATACGCAGTATTTT. It is translated as CASSQVGRPSTDTQYF.

This clonotype turned up a few times. The chain employs TRBV4-1 and TRBJ2-5, with TRBD2 as a possible D gene (5 bases). The V and J ends lost 1 base and 1 base respectively, with 7 bases between them. This CDR3 comprises 14 residues. Germline-derived CDR1 and CDR2 are MGHRA and YSYEKL. The CDR3 here is CASSQGGLQETQYF. CDR3 DNA: TGCGCCAGCAGCCAAGGAGGGCTCCAAGAGACCCAGTACTTC.

The V call is TRBV27, the J call TRBJ1-1; D unresolved. V lost 5 bases and J 0 bases, leaving 13 bases between the germline ends. Germline V gene sequence: CDR1 MNHEY, CDR2 SMNVEV (reference sequence). The CDR3 covers 15 residues. In nucleotides, the CDR3 is TGTGCCAGCAGTCCCAAGGACGGCATGAACACTGAAGCTTTCTTT. It specifies CASSPKDGMNTEAFF.

The J gene is TRBJ2-2, the V gene TRBV5-1; the D gene could be TRBD1 or TRBD2 (5 bases each). This CDR3 has 16 amino acids. Germline CDR1 is SGHRS and CDR2 is YFSETQ. V gave up 3 bases and J gave up 6 bases, with 18 bases separating them. The CDR3 reads CASSSYQPVGPGELFF. The DNA of the CDR3 is TGCGCCAGCAGCTCCTACCAGCCGGTGGGACCCGGGGAGCTGTTTTTT. Variable domain in full (rest from reference TRBV5-1 and TRBJ2-2): KAGVTQTPRYLIKTRGQQVTLSCSPISGHRSVSWYQQTPGQGLQFLFEYFSETQRNKGNFPGRFSGRQFSNSRSEMNVSTLELGDSALYLCASSSYQPVGPGELFFGEGSRLTVL.

This clonotype was found a few times. The chain couples TRBV5-1 to TRBJ1-1; a weak D match, TRBD1 (6 bases). Germline V gene sequence: CDR1 SGHRS, CDR2 YFSETQ. Trimming pared 4 bases from V and 0 bases from J, leaving 13 bases between. CDR3 length equals 15 residues. The CDR3 here is CASSLVQGLNTEAFF. The DNA of the CDR3 is TGCGCCAGCAGCCTAGTACAGGGTCTGAACACTGAAGCTTTCTTT.

This clonotype showed up just a few times. The chain is built from TRBV29-1 and TRBJ2-7; tentatively, D is TRBD1 or TRBD2 (5 bases each). This CDR3 has 11 residues. CDR1 is SQVTM and CDR2 is ANQGSEA in the germline V gene. The ends were cut back, 7 bases at V and 6 bases at J, with 13 bases in the middle. The CDR3 is CSAGWGSEQYF. CDR3 sequence (DNA): TGCAGCGCCGGATGGGGGTCCGAGCAGTACTTC.

The genes are TRBV7-2 and TRBJ1-6; no firm D call. CDR3 length: 18 amino acids. The V gene's germline CDR1 is SGHTA and CDR2 FQGNSA. V lost 4 bases, J lost 0 bases, and 16 bases lay in between. The CDR3 DNA follows: TGTGCCAGCAGCTGGAGAACACCAGAATACTCCTATAATTCACCCCTCCACTTT. Its protein product is CASSWRTPEYSYNSPLHF.

The V and J genes are TRBV6-5 and TRBJ2-5; 11 bases line up with TRBD2. Unmatched junction bases numbered 11, after V lost 6 bases and J lost 5 bases. Germline V gene lookup returns CDR1 MNHEY and CDR2 SVGAGI. The CDR3 runs to 16 residues. As DNA, the CDR3 is TGTGCCAGCAGGACCACGGCTAGCGGGGGGTGGGAGACCCAGTACTTC. Translation: CASRTTASGGWETQYF.

The V call is TRBV20-1, the J call TRBJ1-2, with a possible D match to TRBD1 (6 bases). Trimming shortened V by 2 bases and J by 7 bases, and 8 bases separated the two germline ends. The CDR3 runs to 11 residues. Germline assignment: CDR1 DFQATT and CDR2 SNEGSKA (reference sequence). The CDR3 loop reads CSARPTGGYTF. CDR3 in DNA: TGCAGTGCTAGACCGACAGGTGGCTACACCTTC.

This clonotype was observed a few times. CDR3 DNA: TGTGCCAGCAGCTTAGACGGGGTCAGTGAGCAGTACTTC. It encodes CASSLDGVSEQYF. The chain couples TRBV7-9 to TRBJ2-7; possibly TRBD2 for D (5 bases). CDR3 length: 13 residues. Germline V CDR1 and CDR2: SEHNR, FQNEAQ (reference sequence). V was shortened by 1 base and J by 7 bases, with 11 bases between the two germline ends.

The J gene is TRBJ2-3, the V gene TRBV7-2; the match to TRBD2 covers 9 bases. This CDR3 has 17 residues. CDR1 and CDR2 (germline): SGHTA, FQGNSA. V was pared by 0 bases and J by 2 bases, with 6 bases of the junction left unmatched. DNA of the CDR3: TGTGCCAGCAGCTTAGCAGCGGGGGGCCCCGTCACAGATACGCAGTATTTT. Translation: CASSLAAGGPVTDTQYF.

This clonotype was found a few times. V and J are TRBV21-1 and TRBJ2-3; no DNA check was done on the table's D call, TRBD1. TRBV21-1 constitutes a pseudogene. The CDR3 length is 16 residues. CDR3 DNA: TGTGCCAGCAGCAGGGATCAGGGGCTAGGCACAGATACGCAGTATTTT. This encodes CASSRDQGLGTDTQYF.

This clonotype was seen only a few times. This chain uses TRBV7-9 with TRBJ1-4; no definite D call. Germline V gene sequence: CDR1 SEHNR, CDR2 FQNEAQ (reference sequence). The CDR3 length is 15 residues. V lost 2 bases, J lost 0 bases, and 7 bases lay in between. CDR3 region: CASSLNGATNEKLFF. The CDR3 DNA reads as TGTGCCAGCAGCTTAAACGGGGCAACTAATGAAAAACTGTTTTTT.

Only a few counts were recorded for this clonotype. The V gene is TRBV7-9, the J gene TRBJ2-3; D call uncertain. Germline lookup yields CDR1 SEHNR and CDR2 FQNEAQ (reference sequence). The length of the CDR3 is 15 residues. V lost 2 bases and J 0 bases, leaving 9 bases between the germline ends. CDR3 residues: CASSLLQISTDTQYF. CDR3 nucleotide sequence: TGTGCCAGCAGCTTACTTCAGATTAGCACAGATACGCAGTATTTT. The full variable domain, completed using reference TRBV7-9 and TRBJ2-3, is DTGVSQNPRHKITKRGQNVTFRCDPISEHNRLYWYRQTLGQGPEFLTYFQNEAQLEKSRLLSDRFSAERPKGSFSTLEIQRTEQGDSAMYLCASSLLQISTDTQYFGPGTRLTVL.

The V call is TRBV29-1, the J call TRBJ2-5, with D perhaps TRBD1 (5 bases). The germline V and J ends were trimmed by 1 base and 5 bases, with 17 bases remaining between them. This CDR3 contains 15 residues. Germline CDR1 reads SQVTM; CDR2 reads ANQGSEA. The CDR3, as DNA: TGCAGCGTTGAAGTAGGACAACTAATGGGGGAGACCCAGTACTTC. Its protein product is CSVEVGQLMGETQYF.

The CDR3: CASSLGGTQTDTQYF. In nucleotides, the CDR3 is TGTGCCAGCAGTTTGGGCGGGACTCAAACAGATACGCAGTATTTT. The rearrangement links TRBV12-3 or TRBV12-4 to TRBJ2-3; perhaps TRBD2 as D (6 bases). The length of the CDR3 is 15 residues. The V end was cut by 3 bases, the J end by 3 bases, with 13 bases between.